Listed below are T cell receptor beta chains from one sample, sequenced in a study of CD8+ T cells in alopecia areata. Method: immunoSEQ multiplex PCR; TCRdb's copy keeps in-frame clones and lacks some. The sample yields 180,000 or so clones, 45% to 60% seen once. The sequences come from CD8+ T cells sorted from blood, collected between weeks 51 and 54, from a patient treated with tofacitinib. The receptors shown here come from a human donor with alopecia areata. Both conserved end residues are part of each CDR3. A D gene is named only where the DNA matches it firmly. Clone size is stated in some rows and not others, as once, few, many or a class when expanded.

NA	TRBV27	NA	TRBJ1-6	TGTGCCAGCAGTCCATGGGACCGAAATAATTCACCCCTCCACTTT	CASSPWDRNNSPLHF
NA	TRBV4-1	medium-sized	TRBJ2-2	TGCGCCAGCAGCTATGGGGAGAACACCGGGGAGCTGTTTTTT	CASSYGENTGELFF
NA	TRBV2	NA	TRBJ2-2	TGTGCCAGCAGTGAAGCGCTGAGGGAGCTGTTTTTT	CASSEALRELFF
NA	TRBV13	few	TRBJ2-3	TGTGCCAGCAGCCTGCAGGGAGGTTGGACAGATACGCAGTATTTT	CASSLQGGWTDTQYF
TRBD1	TRBV13	few	TRBJ1-1	TGTGCCAGCAGCCAAATCGGACAGGGCAACACTGAAGCTTTCTTT	CASSQIGQGNTEAFF
NA	TRBV10-3	few	TRBJ2-7	TGTGCCATCAGTGAGAACGGCGGAGAGCAGTACTTC	CAISENGGEQYF
NA	TRBV4-1	once	TRBJ2-7	TGCGCCAGCAGCCAAGGGCAGAACTACGAGCAGTACTTC	CASSQGQNYEQYF
NA	TRBV5-1	NA	TRBJ1-1	TGCGCCAGCAGCGCCGGTATAACCGCGAGAGACACTGAAGCTTTCTTT	CASSAGITARDTEAFF
TRBD1	TRBV5-1	NA	TRBJ2-7	TGCGCCAGCAGGCCAGACAGGGGGATCGACGAGCAGTACTTC	CASRPDRGIDEQYF
TRBD2	TRBV7-6	once	TRBJ2-3	TGTGCCAGCAGCTTAAGGCGGGGGAACACAGATACGCAGTATTTT	CASSLRRGNTDTQYF
NA	TRBV5-6	NA	TRBJ1-2	TGTGCCAGCAGCTCGATGGGACCGAATAACTATGGCTACACCTTC	CASSSMGPNNYGYTF
TRBD2	TRBV9	NA	TRBJ2-6	TGTGCCAGCAGCTTCGAGCGGGGGGTTGGTGGGGCCAACGTCCTGACTTTC	CASSFERGVGGANVLTF
TRBD1	TRBV6-1	NA	TRBJ1-5	TGTGCCAGCAGTGAAGGGGAGGGGGCGGGCAATCAGCCCCAGCATTTT	CASSEGEGAGNQPQHF
NA	TRBV7-9	NA	TRBJ2-3	TGTGCCAGCAGCCGGGGAGCCCAAGCGCAGTATTTT	CASSRGAQAQYF
NA	TRBV2	NA	TRBJ1-2	TGTGCCAGCGCAGGCGCCTATGGCTACACCTTC	CASAGAYGYTF
NA	TRBV13	NA	TRBJ1-5	TGTGCCAGCAGCCAGAAGGGTTGGGGGGATAGCAATCAGCCCCAGCATTTT	CASSQKGWGDSNQPQHF
TRBD1	TRBV14	few	TRBJ2-2	TGTGCCAGCAGCCCGTACAAAACGACAGGGGTGGCCGGGGAGCTGTTTTTT	CASSPYKTTGVAGELFF
TRBD2	TRBV27	once	TRBJ2-7	TGTGCCACCGCCCCCCTAGCGGGGTACGAGCAGTACTTC	CATAPLAGYEQYF
TRBD2	TRBV9	few	TRBJ2-5	TGTGCCAGCAGCCCCCGGACTAGCGGGGAGACCCAGTACTTC	CASSPRTSGETQYF
NA	TRBV13	few	TRBJ2-3	TGTGCCAGCAGCTCCGGACCAGCTAGCACAGATACGCAGTATTTT	CASSSGPASTDTQYF
TRBD1	TRBV7-9	NA	TRBJ1-4	TGTGCCAGCAGCCCCCCGGGACAGGGGAGTGAAAAACTGTTTTTT	CASSPPGQGSEKLFF
TRBD2	TRBV29-1	NA	TRBJ2-1	TGCAGCGCAACGGGACTAGCGGGTTACAATGAGCAGTTCTTC	CSATGLAGYNEQFF
TRBD1	TRBV5-6	once	TRBJ1-2	TGTGCCAGCAGCTTTCGGGACAGGGGCCGGGGCTATGGCTACACCTTC	CASSFRDRGRGYGYTF
NA	TRBV7-3	few	TRBJ2-2	TGTGCCAGCAGCTCGACCCCTACCGGGGAGCTGTTTTTT	CASSSTPTGELFF
NA	TRBV11-2	NA	TRBJ2-5	TGTGCCAGCGGAGGGGGTCCAAGAGAGACCCAGTACTTC	CASGGGPRETQYF
NA	TRBV5-1	NA	TRBJ2-1	TGCGCCAGCAGCTTGGCCGTTAACTCCTACAATGAGCAGTTCTTC	CASSLAVNSYNEQFF
NA	TRBV4-1	NA	TRBJ2-2	TGCGCCAGCAGCCAAGGACAGACCGGGGAGCTGTTTTTT	CASSQGQTGELFF
NA	TRBV15	NA	TRBJ2-5	TGTGCCACCAGCCACCTGTTAAGCGGAGTCTACCAAGAGACCCAGTACTTC	CATSHLLSGVYQETQYF
TRBD2	TRBV5-1	NA	TRBJ2-2	TGCGCCAGCAGCCAGAGACTAGCGGGGGAAGCCGGGGAGCTGTTTTTT	CASSQRLAGEAGELFF
TRBD1	TRBV30	few	TRBJ2-7	TGTGCCTGGAGTGCAGGACAGGGCTACGAGCAGTACTTC	CAWSAGQGYEQYF
NA	TRBV6-5	NA	TRBJ1-1	TGTGCCAGCAGTTACTCAGGGCAAGGGCACACTGAAGCTTTCTTT	CASSYSGQGHTEAFF
NA	TRBV19	NA	TRBJ2-7	TGTGCCAGTGAGGACCGCACCTCTGTCGAGCAGTACTTC	CASEDRTSVEQYF
TRBD1	TRBV6-5	NA	TRBJ1-2	TGTGCCAGCAGACGGACAGGGGATGGCTACACCTTC	CASRRTGDGYTF
NA	TRBV29-1	NA	TRBJ1-1	TGCAGCGTTGTAGTGAACACTGAAGCTTTCTTT	CSVVVNTEAFF
NA	TRBV5-4	NA	TRBJ1-1	TGTGCCAGCAGCTTGCAGGGGATGAACACTGAAGCTTTCTTT	CASSLQGMNTEAFF
NA	TRBV29-1	few	TRBJ2-1	TGCAGCGTTGAAAGGTTCGAGACAGACCGCAATGAGCAGTTCTTC	CSVERFETDRNEQFF
NA	TRBV7-9	NA	TRBJ1-5	TGTGCCAGCAGTTTTTCGGGGCCAGGGCAGCCCCAGCATTTT	CASSFSGPGQPQHF
NA	TRBV7-9	NA	TRBJ1-6	TGTGCCAGCAGCTTAGAGCGTCACAGTAGGATCTCACCCCTCCACTTT	CASSLERHSRISPLHF
NA	TRBV5-4	NA	TRBJ1-2	TGTGCCAGCAGCTCTCCCCCCTATGGCTACACCTTC	CASSSPPYGYTF
TRBD1	TRBV4-1	NA	TRBJ1-2	TGCGCCAGCAGCCAGCGGACAGGGGGCTTCGGCTACACCTTC	CASSQRTGGFGYTF
NA	TRBV7-3	few	TRBJ2-3	TGTGCCAGCAGCCCTATAATTGCCCCCACAGATACGCAGTATTTT	CASSPIIAPTDTQYF
NA	TRBV27	NA	TRBJ1-2	TGTGCCAGCTGCCTGACGGTCCTGGGCGGCTACACCTTC	CASCLTVLGGYTF
TRBD2	TRBV9	NA	TRBJ2-1	TGTGCCAGCAGCGTAGCCCCAGCGGGGGGCAATGAGCAGTTCTTC	CASSVAPAGGNEQFF
NA	TRBV13	NA	TRBJ1-2	TGTGCCAGCAGCCCAGAAGGGTCGGGAGTGTTTGGCTACACCTTC	CASSPEGSGVFGYTF
NA	TRBV27	NA	TRBJ2-3	TGTGCCAGCAAGGGAGCGGATAGCACAGATACGCAGTATTTT	CASKGADSTDTQYF
TRBD1	TRBV19	NA	TRBJ2-7	TGTGCCACGAGCAGGGGGCGCGGCGACGAGCAGTACTTC	CATSRGRGDEQYF
NA	TRBV30	once	TRBJ2-7	TGTGCCTGGAGTGTCTTCGGGGGCCCCTGGGAGCAGTACTTC	CAWSVFGGPWEQYF
NA	TRBV6-5	few	TRBJ1-6	TGTGCCAGCAGTTACTCTGGCTCACCCCTCCACTTT	CASSYSGSPLHF
TRBD1	TRBV5-4	NA	TRBJ2-7	TGTGCCAGCAGTCGGGACAGGGGACCGGACGAGCAGTACTTC	CASSRDRGPDEQYF
NA	TRBV5-6	few	TRBJ1-2	TGTGCCAGCAGCTTGACGACTGGCTACACCTTC	CASSLTTGYTF
NA	TRBV5-6	NA	TRBJ2-1	TGTGCCAGCAGCGAGAAGGGGGCCTACAATGAGCAGTTCTTC	CASSEKGAYNEQFF